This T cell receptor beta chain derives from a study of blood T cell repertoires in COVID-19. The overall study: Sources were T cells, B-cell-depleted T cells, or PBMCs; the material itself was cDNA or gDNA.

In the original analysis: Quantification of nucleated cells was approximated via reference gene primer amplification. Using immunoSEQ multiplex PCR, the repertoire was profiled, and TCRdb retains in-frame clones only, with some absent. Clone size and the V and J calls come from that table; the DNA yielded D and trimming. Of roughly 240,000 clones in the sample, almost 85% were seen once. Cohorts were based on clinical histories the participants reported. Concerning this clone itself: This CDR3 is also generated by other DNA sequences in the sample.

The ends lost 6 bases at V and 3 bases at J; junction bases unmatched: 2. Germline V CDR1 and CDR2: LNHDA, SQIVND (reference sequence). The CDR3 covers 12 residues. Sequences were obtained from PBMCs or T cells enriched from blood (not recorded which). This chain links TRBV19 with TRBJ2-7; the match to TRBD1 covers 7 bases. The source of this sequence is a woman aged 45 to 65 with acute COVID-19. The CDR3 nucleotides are TGTGCCAGTAGAGACAGGGACTACGAGCAGTACTTC. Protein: CASRDRDYEQYF.